This TCR beta chain was found in a study of blood T cell repertoires in COVID-19. At the level of the study: The origin of the acute and convalescent COVID-19 samples was the United States, Italy and Spain. In each case, the material was cDNA or gDNA derived from T cells, B-cell-depleted T cells, or PBMCs.

V was pared by 6 bases and J by 0 bases, with 19 bases between. The germline CDR1 and CDR2 sequences are SGHRS and YFSETQ. The CDR3 runs 18 residues. Data came from immunoSEQ multiplex PCR; TCRdb stores just in-frame clones and leaves some out. This sample carries about 82,000 clones, more than 70% of them seen once, and the ten largest clones take over 15%. The sequence came from a woman aged 60-70 years with acute or convalescent COVID-19. The material sequenced was peripheral blood. This chain joins TRBV5-1 and TRBJ2-6, with D possibly TRBD2 on 5 matching bases. The CDR3 here is CASKSSGNTVSGANVLTF. The CDR3 DNA reads TGCGCCAGCAAGTCCTCCGGGAACACCGTCTCTGGGGCCAACGTCCTGACTTTC.